This T cell receptor beta chain stems from a study of technical replicates of blood from a few donors. Trimming pared 7 bases from V and 7 bases from J, leaving 7 bases between. CDR1 and CDR2 from the germline V gene are MNHNS and SASEGT. The CDR3 extends over 11 amino acids. Profiling relied on immunoSEQ multiplex PCR, and the TCRdb table lists in-frame clones only, not all of them. The table includes 55,000 to 80,000 clones, more than 95% detected once. The V and J genes are TRBV6-1 and TRBJ2-2; D call uncertain. The clonotype originates from a human donor in good health. Sequenced material: T cells isolated from PBMCs. The CDR3 loop is CASISIGELFF. CDR3 in DNA: TGTGCCAGCATTAGCATCGGGGAGCTGTTTTTT.